A single sample gave rise to the 5 T cell receptor beta chains below, sequenced in a study of shared clonotypes between healthy human individuals (dated by TCRdb to between 2020 and 2021). Receptors were amplified or captured by the immunoSEQ multiplex PCR assay. The table was pulled from immuneACCESS by TCRdb, which kept in-frame rearrangements only. Such tables lose some clones; where checked, under half of the loss comes from unresolved V genes, and the rest has no known cause. The sample includes some 490,000 clones, with almost 80% observed a single time. Around 12% of the sample belongs to the ten largest clones. The sequenced sample consisted of PBMCs. These receptor sequences come from a middle-aged woman in good health. Some clones in this sample may be carry-over from other donors' samples.

The rearrangement joins TRBV28 to TRBJ2-6; TRBD1 aligns across 8 bases. This CDR3 has 19 residues. Germline trimming cut 1 base from V and 2 bases from J; bases unmatched to any gene: 10. Per the germline V gene, CDR1 is MDHEN and CDR2 is SYDVKM. The CDR3 sequence is CASSLSLSGGVTGANVLTF. CDR3 sequence (DNA): TGTGCCAGCAGTTTATCTTTATCAGGGGGCGTAACTGGGGCCAACGTCCTGACTTTC. The variable domain in full, with the rest retrieved from reference TRBV28 and TRBJ2-6, is DVKVTQSSRYLVKRTGEKVFLECVQDMDHENMFWYRQDPGLGLRLIYFSYDVKMKEKGDIPEGYSVSREKKERFSLILESASTNQTSMYLCASSLSLSGGVTGANVLTFGAGSRLTVL.

The chain carries TRBV29-1 and TRBJ2-5; D possibly corresponds to TRBD2 (5 bases). The J call may not be correct, given that the DNA end is closer to TRBJ2-7. Germline lookup yields CDR1 SQVTM and CDR2 ANQGSEA. The CDR3 contains 11 residues. The CDR3 coding sequence is TGCAGCGTTGGCCTTAGCGTCGAGCAGTACTTC. This translates into CSVGLSVEQYF.

This chain links TRBV5-1 with TRBJ2-7; 15 bases match TRBD2. V lost 4 bases, J lost 2 bases, and 7 bases stayed unmatched. The CDR3 consists of 17 residues. CDR1 SGHRS and CDR2 YFSETQ come from the germline V gene. The CDR3 here is CASSTGLAGGLPYEQYF. CDR3 sequence (DNA): TGCGCCAGCAGCACCGGACTAGCGGGAGGGCTTCCCTACGAGCAGTACTTC.

This clone is a singleton in its sample. The chain is built from TRBV5-1 and TRBJ2-1; TRBD1 matches at 10 bases. With V trimmed by 7 bases and J by 7 bases, 14 bases remained unmatched. The V gene's germline CDR1 is SGHRS and CDR2 YFSETQ. The CDR3 is 16 residues long. CDR3 in DNA: TGCGCCAGCGATCCGGGCGAGGACAGGGGGACGAATGAGCAGTTCTTC. It yields the protein CASDPGEDRGTNEQFF.

This clone was recorded many times. The chain recombines TRBV30 with TRBJ2-1, with TRBD2 matching 8 bases. This CDR3 has 16 residues. V lost 0 bases to trimming and J lost 4 bases; unmatched junction nucleotides: 8. Germline V gives CDR1 GTSNPN, CDR2 SVGIG (reference sequence). In DNA, the CDR3 is TGTGCCTGGAGTGTACCTGGTACTAGCGGTTACAATGAGCAGTTCTTC. This codes for CAWSVPGTSGYNEQFF.